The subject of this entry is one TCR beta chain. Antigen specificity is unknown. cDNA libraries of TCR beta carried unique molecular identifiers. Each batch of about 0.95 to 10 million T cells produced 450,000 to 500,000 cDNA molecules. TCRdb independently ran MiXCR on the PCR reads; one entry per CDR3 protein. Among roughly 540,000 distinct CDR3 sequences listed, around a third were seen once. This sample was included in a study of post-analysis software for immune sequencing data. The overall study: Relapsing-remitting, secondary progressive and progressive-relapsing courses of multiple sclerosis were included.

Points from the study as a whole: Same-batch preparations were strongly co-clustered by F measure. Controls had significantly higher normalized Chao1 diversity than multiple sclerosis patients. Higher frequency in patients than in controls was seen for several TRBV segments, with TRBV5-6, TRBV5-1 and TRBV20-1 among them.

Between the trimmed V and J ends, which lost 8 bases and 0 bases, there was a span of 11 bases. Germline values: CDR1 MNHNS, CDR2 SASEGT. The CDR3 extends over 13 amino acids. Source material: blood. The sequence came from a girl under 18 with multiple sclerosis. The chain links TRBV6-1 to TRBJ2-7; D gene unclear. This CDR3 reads CASDEAPSYEQYF. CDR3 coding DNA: TGTGCCAGCGATGAGGCACCCTCCTACGAGCAGTACTTC.